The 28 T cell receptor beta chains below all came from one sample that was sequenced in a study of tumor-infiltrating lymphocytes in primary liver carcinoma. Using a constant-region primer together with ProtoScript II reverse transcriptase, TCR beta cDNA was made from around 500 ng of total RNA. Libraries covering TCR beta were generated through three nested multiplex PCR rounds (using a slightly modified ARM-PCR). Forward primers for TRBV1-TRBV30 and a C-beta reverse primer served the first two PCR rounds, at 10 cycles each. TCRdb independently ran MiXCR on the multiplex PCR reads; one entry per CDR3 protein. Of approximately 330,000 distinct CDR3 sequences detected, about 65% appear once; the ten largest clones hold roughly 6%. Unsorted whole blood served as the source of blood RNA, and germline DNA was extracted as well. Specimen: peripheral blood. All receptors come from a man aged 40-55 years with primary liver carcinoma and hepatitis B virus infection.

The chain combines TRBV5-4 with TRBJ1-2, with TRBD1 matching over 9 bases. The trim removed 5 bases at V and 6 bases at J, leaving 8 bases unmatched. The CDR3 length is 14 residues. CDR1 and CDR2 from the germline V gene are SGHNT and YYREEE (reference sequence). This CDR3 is CASSSDRGTDGYTF. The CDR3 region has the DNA TGTGCCAGCAGTTCAGACAGGGGGACTGATGGCTACACCTTC.

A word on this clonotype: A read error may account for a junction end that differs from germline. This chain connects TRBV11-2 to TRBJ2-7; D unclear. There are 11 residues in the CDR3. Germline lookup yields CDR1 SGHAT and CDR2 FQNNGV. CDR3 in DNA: TGTGCCAGCGACGGTTACTACGAGCTGTACTTC. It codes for CASDGYYELYF.

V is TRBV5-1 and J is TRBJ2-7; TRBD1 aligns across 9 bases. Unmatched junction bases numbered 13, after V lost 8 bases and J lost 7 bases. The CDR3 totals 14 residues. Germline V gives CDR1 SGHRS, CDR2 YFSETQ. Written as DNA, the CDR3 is TGCGCCAGTAAAGGACAGGGGACAGGTGGGGAGCAGTACTTC. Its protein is CASKGQGTGGEQYF.

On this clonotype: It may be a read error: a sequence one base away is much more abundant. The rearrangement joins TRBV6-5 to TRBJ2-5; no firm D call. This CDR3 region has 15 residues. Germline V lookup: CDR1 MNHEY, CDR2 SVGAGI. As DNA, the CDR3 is TGTGCCAGCAGTTACTCCCGGCCGGACCAAGGGACCCAGTACTTC. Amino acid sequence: CASSYSRPDQGTQYF.

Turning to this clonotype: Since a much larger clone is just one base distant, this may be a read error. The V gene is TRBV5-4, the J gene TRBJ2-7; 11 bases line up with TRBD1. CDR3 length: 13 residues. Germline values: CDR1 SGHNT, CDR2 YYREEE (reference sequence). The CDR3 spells CTSSGDRGGEQYF. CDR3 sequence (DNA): TGTACCAGCAGTGGGGACAGGGGGGGCGAGCAGTACTTC.

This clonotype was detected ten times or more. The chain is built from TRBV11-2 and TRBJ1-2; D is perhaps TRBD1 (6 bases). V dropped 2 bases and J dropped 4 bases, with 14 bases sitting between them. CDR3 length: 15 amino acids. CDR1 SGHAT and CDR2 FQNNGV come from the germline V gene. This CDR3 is CASSLTQTGSYGYTF. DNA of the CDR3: TGTGCCAGCAGCTTAACCCAAACAGGGAGCTATGGCTACACCTTC. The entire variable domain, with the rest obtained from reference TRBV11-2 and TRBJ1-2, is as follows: EAGVAQSPRYKIIEKRQSVAFWCNPISGHATLYWYQQILGQGPKLLIQFQNNGVVDDSQLPKDRFSAERLKGVDSTLKIQPAKLEDSAVYLCASSLTQTGSYGYTFGSGTRLTVV.

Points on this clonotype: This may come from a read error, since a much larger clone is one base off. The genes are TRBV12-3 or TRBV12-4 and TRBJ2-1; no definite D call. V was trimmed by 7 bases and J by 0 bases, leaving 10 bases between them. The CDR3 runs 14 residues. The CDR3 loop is CASTETTSYNEQFF. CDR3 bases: TGTGCCAGCACCGAGACGACCTCCTACAATGAGCAGTTCTTC.

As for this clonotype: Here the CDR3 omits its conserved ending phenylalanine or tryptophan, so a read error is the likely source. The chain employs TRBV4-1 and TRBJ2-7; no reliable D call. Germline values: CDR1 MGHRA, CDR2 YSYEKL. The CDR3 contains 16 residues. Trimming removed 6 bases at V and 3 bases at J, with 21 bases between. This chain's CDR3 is CASRHMWTDSFYEQYL. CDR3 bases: TGCGCCAGCAGGCACATGTGGACCGATAGCTTCTACGAGCAGTACCTC.

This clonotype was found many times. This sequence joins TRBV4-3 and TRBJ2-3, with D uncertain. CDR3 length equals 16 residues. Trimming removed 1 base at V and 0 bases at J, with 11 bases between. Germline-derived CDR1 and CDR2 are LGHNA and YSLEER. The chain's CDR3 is CASSQGSLISTDTQYF. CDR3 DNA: TGCGCCAGCAGCCAAGGTAGCCTAATTAGCACAGATACGCAGTATTTT.

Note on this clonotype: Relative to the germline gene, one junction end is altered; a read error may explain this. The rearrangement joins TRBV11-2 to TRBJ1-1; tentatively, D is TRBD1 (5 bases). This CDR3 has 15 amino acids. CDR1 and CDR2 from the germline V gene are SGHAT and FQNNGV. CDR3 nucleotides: TGTGCCAGCAGCCCTTCGGGGGTCCCGGACACTAAAGCTTCCTTT. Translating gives CASSPSGVPDTKASF.

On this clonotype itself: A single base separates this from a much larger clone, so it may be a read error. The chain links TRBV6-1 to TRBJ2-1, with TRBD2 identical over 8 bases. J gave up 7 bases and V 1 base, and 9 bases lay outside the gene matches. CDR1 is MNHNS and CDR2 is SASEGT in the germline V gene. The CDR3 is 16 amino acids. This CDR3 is CASSEECLAGFNEQFF. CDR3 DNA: TGTGCCAGCAGTGAAGAGTGCCTAGCGGGTTTTAATGAGCAGTTCTTC.

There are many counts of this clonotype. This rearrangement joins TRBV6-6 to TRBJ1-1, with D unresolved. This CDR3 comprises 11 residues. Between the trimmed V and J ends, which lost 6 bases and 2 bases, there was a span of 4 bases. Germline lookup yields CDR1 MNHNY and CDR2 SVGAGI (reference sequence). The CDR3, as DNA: TGTGCCAGCAGCCCTAACACTGAAGCTTTCTTT. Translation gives CASSPNTEAFF.

CDR3 bases: TGTGCCAGCAGTGGCCACACGAGCTCCTACGAGCAGTACTTC. It is translated as CASSGHTSSYEQYF. The chain combines TRBV2 with TRBJ2-7; D uncertain. V was shortened by 4 bases and J by 0 bases, with 10 bases between the two germline ends. Per the germline V gene, CDR1 is SNHLY and CDR2 is FYNNEI. The CDR3 has 14 residues. The variable domain in full, completed from reference TRBV2 and TRBJ2-7, reads EPEVTQTPSHQVTQMGQEVILRCVPISNHLYFYWYRQILGQKVEFLVSFYNNEISEKSEIFDDQFSVERPDGSNFTLKIRSTKLEDSAMYFCASSGHTSSYEQYFGPGTRLTVT.

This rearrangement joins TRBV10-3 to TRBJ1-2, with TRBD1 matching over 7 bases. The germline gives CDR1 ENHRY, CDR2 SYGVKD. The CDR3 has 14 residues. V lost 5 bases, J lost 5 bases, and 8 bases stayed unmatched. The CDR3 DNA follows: TGTGCCATCAGTTCTGGGACAGAGGGTTATGGCTACACCTTC. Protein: CAISSGTEGYGYTF.

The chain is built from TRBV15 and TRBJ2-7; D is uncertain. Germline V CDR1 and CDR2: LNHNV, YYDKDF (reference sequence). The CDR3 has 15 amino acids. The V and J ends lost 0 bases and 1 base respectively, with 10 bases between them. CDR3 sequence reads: CATSRDTVESYEQYF. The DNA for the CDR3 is TGTGCCACCAGCAGAGATACGGTAGAATCCTACGAGCAGTACTTC.

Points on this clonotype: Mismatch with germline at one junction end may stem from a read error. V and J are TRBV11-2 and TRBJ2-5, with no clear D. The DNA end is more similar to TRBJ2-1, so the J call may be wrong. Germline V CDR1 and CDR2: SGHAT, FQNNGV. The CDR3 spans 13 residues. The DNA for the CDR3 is TGTGCCAGCAGCTTAGTACGTCAAAATGATCAGTTCTTC. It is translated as CASSLVRQNDQFF.

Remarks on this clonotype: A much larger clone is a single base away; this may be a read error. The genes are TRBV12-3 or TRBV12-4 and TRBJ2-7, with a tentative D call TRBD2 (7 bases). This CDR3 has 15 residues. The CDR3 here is CANSLGSGGPYEQYF. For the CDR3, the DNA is TGTGCCAACAGTTTAGGATCGGGGGGCCCCTACGAGCAGTACTTC.

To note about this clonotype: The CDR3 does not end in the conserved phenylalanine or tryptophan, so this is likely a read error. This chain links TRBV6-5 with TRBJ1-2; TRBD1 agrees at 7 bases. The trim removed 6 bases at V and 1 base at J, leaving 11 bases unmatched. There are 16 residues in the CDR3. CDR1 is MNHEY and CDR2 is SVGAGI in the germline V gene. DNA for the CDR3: TGTGCCAGCAGGTTCAGGGGGACGTCACTTAACTATGGCTACACCTTA. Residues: CASRFRGTSLNYGYTL.

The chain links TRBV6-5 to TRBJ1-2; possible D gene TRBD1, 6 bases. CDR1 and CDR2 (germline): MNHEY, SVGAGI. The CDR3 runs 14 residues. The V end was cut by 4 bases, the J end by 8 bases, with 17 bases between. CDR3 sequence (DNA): TGTGCCAGCAGTTCGGGGGGTGGGGGGCGGGGCTACACCTTC. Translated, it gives CASSSGGGGRGYTF.

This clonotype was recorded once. In DNA, the CDR3 is TGTGCCAGCAGTCCCCCGCCGCTTCAAACTAGCAATCAGCCCCAGCATTTT. Residues: CASSPPPLQTSNQPQHF. The chain combines TRBV28 with TRBJ1-5, with D unresolved. The CDR3 runs 17 residues. Trimming left V 5 bases short and J 0 bases short, with 17 bases between. CDR1 is MDHEN and CDR2 is SYDVKM in the germline V gene. Drawing the rest from reference TRBV28 and TRBJ1-5, the complete variable domain is DVKVTQSSRYLVKRTGEKVFLECVQDMDHENMFWYRQDPGLGLRLIYFSYDVKMKEKGDIPEGYSVSREKKERFSLILESASTNQTSMYLCASSPPPLQTSNQPQHFGDGTRLSIL.

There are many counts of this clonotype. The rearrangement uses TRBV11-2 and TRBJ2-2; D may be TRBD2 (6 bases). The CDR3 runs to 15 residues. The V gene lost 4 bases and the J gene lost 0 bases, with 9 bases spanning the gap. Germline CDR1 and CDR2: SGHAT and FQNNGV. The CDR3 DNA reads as TGTGCCAGCAGCTCGGGACTGACGAACACCGGGGAGCTGTTTTTT. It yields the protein CASSSGLTNTGELFF.

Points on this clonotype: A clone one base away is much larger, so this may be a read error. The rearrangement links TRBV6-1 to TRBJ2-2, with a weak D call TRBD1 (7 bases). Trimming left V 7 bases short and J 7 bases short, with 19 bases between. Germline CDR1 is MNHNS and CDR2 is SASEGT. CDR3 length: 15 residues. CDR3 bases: TGTGCCAGCAACCCTTGGGACAGCGGGCTCGGGGAGCTGTTTTTT. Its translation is CASNPWDSGLGELFF.

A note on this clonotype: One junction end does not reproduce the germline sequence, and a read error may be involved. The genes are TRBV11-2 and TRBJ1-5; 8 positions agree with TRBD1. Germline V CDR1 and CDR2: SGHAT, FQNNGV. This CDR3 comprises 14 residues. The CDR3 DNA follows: TGTGCCAGCAACCCGGGACAGGAAAATCAGCCCCAGCATTTC. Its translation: CASNPGQENQPQHF.

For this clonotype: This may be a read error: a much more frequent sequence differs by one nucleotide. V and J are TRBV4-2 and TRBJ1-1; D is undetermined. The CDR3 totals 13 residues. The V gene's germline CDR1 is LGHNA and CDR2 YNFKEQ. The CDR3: CASIQRDETEAFF. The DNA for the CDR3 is TGTGCCAGCATCCAAAGGGATGAAACTGAAGCTTTCTTT.

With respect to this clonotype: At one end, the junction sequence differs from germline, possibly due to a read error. The CDR3 bases are TGTGACAGCAGTCGCGCTGGGGGGGCCAACGCCCTGACTTTC. Translated: CDSSRAGGANALTF. V gene TRBV12-3 or TRBV12-4 combines with J gene TRBJ2-6; TRBD2 might be the D (7 bases). The CDR3 is 14 residues long.

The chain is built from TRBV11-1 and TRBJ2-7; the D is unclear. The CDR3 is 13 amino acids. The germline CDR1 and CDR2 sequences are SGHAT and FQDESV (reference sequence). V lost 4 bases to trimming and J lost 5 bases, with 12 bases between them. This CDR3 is CASSSDAWDEQYF. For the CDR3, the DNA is TGTGCCAGCAGCTCCGACGCTTGGGACGAGCAGTACTTC.

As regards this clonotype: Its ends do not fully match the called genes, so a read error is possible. As DNA, the CDR3 is TGTGCCAGCAGCTTAATTCCAGGTCGAGAGACTCAGTACTTC. It translates to CASSLIPGRETQYF. V and J are TRBV11-2 and TRBJ2-5; D gene unclear. Germline values: CDR1 SGHAT, CDR2 FQNNGV. The CDR3 totals 14 residues.

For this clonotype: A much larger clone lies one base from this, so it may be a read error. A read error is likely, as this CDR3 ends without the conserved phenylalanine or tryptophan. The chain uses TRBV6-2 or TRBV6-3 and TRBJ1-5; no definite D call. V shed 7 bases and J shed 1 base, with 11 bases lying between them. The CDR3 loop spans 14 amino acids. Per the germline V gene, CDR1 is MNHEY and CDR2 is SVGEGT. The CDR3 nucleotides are TGTGCCAGCACCCCCGATTTAAGCAATCAGCCCCAGCATCTT. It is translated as CASTPDLSNQPQHL.